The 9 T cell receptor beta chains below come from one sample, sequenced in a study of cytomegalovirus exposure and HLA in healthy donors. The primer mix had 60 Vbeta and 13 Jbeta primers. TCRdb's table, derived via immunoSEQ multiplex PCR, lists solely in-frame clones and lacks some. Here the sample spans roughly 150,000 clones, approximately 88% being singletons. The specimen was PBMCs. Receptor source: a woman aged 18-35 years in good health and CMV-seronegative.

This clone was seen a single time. The CDR3 sequence: CASSNGGLFYEQYF. CDR3 coding DNA: TGTGCCAGTAGTAACGGGGGGCTATTCTACGAGCAGTACTTC. V gene TRBV19 combines with J gene TRBJ2-7, with a tentative D call TRBD2 (7 bases). The CDR3 loop spans 14 amino acids. The germline V and J ends were trimmed by 4 bases and 3 bases, with 13 bases remaining between them. Germline V lookup: CDR1 LNHDA, CDR2 SQIVND (reference sequence).

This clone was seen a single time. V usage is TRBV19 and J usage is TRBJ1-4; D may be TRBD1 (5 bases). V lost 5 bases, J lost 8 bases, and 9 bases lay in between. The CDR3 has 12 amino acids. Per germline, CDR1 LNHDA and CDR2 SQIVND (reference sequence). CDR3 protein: CASSWGEEKLFF. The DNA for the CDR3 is TGTGCCAGTAGTTGGGGGGAGGAAAAACTGTTTTTT.

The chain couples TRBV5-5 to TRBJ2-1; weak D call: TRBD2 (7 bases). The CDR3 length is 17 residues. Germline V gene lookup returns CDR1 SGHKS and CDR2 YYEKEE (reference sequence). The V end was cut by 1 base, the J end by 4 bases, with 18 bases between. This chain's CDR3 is CASSLMGGARSYNEQFF. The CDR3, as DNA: TGTGCCAGCAGCTTGATGGGGGGGGCCCGCTCATACAATGAGCAGTTCTTC.

The CDR3 coding sequence is TGTGCCAGCAGTGAAGCAAGAGCGGGGGGGGAGCAGTACTTC. It yields the protein CASSEARAGGEQYF. V usage is TRBV6-1 and J usage is TRBJ2-7; 10 bases match TRBD2. The CDR3 is 14 amino acids. Germline trimming cut 0 bases from V and 7 bases from J; bases unmatched to any gene: 3. Germline loops: CDR1 MNHNS, CDR2 SASEGT.

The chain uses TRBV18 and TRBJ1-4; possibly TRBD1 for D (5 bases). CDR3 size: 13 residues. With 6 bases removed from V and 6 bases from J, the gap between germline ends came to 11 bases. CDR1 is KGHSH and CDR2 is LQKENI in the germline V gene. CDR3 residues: CASSQGLDEKLFF. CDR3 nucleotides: TGTGCCAGCTCCCAGGGTCTGGATGAAAAACTGTTTTTT.

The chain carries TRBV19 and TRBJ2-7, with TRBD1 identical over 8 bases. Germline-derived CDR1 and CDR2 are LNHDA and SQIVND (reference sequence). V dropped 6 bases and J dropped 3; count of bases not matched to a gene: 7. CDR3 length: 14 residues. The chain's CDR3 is CASSYGTGGYEQYF. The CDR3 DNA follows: TGTGCCAGTAGCTACGGGACAGGCGGCTACGAGCAGTACTTC.

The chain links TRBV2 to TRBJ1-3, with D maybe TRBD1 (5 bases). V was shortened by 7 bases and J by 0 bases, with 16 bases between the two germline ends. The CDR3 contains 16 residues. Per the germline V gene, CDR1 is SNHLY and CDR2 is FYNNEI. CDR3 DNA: TGTGCCAGCACCAGGGCCGCATTAAGCTCTGGAAACACCATATATTTT. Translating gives CASTRAALSSGNTIYF.

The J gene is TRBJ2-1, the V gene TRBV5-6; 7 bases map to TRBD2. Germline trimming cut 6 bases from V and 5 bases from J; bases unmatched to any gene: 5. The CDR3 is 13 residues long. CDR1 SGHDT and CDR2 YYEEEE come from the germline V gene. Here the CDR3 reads CASMWAGDNEQFF. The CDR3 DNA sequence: TGTGCCAGCATGTGGGCGGGGGACAATGAGCAGTTCTTC.

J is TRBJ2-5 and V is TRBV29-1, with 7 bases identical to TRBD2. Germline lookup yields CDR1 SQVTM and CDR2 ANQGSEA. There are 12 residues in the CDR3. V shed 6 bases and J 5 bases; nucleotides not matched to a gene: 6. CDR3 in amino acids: CSVARGGETQYF. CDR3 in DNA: TGCAGCGTGGCCCGCGGGGGTGAGACCCAGTACTTC.